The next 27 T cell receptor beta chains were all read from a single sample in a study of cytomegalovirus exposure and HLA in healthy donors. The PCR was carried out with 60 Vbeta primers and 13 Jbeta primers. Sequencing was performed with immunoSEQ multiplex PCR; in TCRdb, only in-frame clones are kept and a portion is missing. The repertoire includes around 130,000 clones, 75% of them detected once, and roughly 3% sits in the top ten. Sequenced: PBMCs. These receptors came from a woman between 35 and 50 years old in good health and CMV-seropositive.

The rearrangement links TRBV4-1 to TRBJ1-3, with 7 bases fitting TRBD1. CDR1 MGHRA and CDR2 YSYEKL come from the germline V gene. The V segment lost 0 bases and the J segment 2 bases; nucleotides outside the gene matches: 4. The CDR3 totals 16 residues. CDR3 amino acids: CASSQDPTGTGNTIYF. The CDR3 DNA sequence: TGCGCCAGCAGCCAAGACCCGACAGGGACTGGAAACACCATATATTTT.

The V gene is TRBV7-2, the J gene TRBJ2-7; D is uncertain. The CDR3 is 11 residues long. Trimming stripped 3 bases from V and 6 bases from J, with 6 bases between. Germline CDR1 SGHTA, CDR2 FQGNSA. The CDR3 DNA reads TGTGCCAGCAGCTTCACTCGCGAGCAGTACTTC. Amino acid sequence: CASSFTREQYF.

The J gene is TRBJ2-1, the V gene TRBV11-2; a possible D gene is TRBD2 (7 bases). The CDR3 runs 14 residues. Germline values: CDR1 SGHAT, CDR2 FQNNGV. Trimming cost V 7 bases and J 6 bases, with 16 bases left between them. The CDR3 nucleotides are TGTGCCAGCACCTCCCCTGCGGGGGCCAATGAGCAGTTCTTC. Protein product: CASTSPAGANEQFF. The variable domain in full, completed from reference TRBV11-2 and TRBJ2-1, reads EAGVAQSPRYKIIEKRQSVAFWCNPISGHATLYWYQQILGQGPKLLIQFQNNGVVDDSQLPKDRFSAERLKGVDSTLKIQPAKLEDSAVYLCASTSPAGANEQFFGPGTRLTVL.

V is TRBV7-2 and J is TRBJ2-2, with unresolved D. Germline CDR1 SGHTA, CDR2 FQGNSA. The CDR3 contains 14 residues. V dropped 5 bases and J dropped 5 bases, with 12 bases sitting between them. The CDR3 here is CASSPWRGTGELFF. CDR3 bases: TGTGCCAGCAGCCCTTGGCGAGGTACCGGGGAGCTGTTTTTT. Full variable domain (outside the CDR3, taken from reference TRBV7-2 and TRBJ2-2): GAGVSQSPSNKVTEKGKDVELRCDPISGHTALYWYRQSLGQGLEFLIYFQGNSAPDKSGLPSDRFSAERTGGSVSTLTIQRTQQEDSAVYLCASSPWRGTGELFFGEGSRLTVL.

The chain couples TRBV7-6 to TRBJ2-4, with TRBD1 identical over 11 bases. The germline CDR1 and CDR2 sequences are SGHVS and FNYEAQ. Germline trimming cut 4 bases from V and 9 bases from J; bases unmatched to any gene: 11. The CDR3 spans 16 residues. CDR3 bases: TGTGCCAGCAGCTCGGGGGGACAGGGGGGAATGGGCATTCAGTACTTC. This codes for CASSSGGQGGMGIQYF.

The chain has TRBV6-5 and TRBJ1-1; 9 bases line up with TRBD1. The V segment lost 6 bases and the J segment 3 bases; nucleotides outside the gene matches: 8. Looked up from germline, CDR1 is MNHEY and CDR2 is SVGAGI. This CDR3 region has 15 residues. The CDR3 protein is CASSSPRTGDTEAFF. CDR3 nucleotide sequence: TGTGCCAGCAGCTCACCCCGGACAGGGGACACTGAAGCTTTCTTT.

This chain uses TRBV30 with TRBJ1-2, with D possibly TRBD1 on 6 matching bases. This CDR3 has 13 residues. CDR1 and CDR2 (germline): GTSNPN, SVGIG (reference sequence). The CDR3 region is CAGTPRGVYGYTF. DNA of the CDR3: TGTGCGGGTACTCCCAGGGGCGTCTATGGCTACACCTTC.

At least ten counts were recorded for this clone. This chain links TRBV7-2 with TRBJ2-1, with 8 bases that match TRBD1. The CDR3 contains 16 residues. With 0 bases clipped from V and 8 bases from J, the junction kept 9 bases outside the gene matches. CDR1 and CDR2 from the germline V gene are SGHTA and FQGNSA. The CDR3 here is CASSLAGQGGMDEQFF. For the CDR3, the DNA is TGTGCCAGCAGCTTAGCCGGACAGGGTGGAATGGATGAGCAGTTCTTC. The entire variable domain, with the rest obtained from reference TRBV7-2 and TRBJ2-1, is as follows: GAGVSQSPSNKVTEKGKDVELRCDPISGHTALYWYRQSLGQGLEFLIYFQGNSAPDKSGLPSDRFSAERTGGSVSTLTIQRTQQEDSAVYLCASSLAGQGGMDEQFFGPGTRLTVL.

CDR3 protein: CASSRSPFGAGLDTQYF. The CDR3 nucleotides are TGTGCCAGCAGCAGATCCCCTTTCGGAGCGGGGCTGGATACGCAGTATTTT. The chain employs TRBV2 and TRBJ2-3; 7 nucleotides align to TRBD2. CDR3 length: 17 residues. Trimming cost V 6 bases and J 6 bases; bases outside gene matches: 18. Germline assignment: CDR1 SNHLY and CDR2 FYNNEI.

The CDR3 reads CASSIAGTSGGGELFF. In DNA form, the CDR3 reads TGTGCCAGCAGCATCGCCGGGACTAGCGGGGGCGGGGAGCTGTTTTTT. The chain couples TRBV7-9 to TRBJ2-2; TRBD2 agrees at 14 bases. J was trimmed by 7 bases and V by 5 bases; bases with no gene match: 6. CDR3 length: 16 amino acids. CDR1 is SEHNR, CDR2 FQNEAQ, per germline (reference sequence).

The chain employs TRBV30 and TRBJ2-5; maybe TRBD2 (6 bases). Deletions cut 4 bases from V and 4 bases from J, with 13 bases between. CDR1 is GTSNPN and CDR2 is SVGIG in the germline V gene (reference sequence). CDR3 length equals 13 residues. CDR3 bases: TGTGCCTGGAACTTGGGGGAGGTAGAGACCCAGTACTTC. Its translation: CAWNLGEVETQYF.

The CDR3 is CATSRPTSGPYNEQFF. In nucleotides, the CDR3 is TGTGCCACCAGCAGGCCGACTAGCGGTCCCTACAATGAGCAGTTCTTC. This chain connects TRBV15 to TRBJ2-1; the match to TRBD2 covers 9 bases. This CDR3 region has 16 residues. In germline, CDR1 is LNHNV, CDR2 YYDKDF (reference sequence). The V segment lost 3 bases and the J segment 2 bases; nucleotides outside the gene matches: 5.

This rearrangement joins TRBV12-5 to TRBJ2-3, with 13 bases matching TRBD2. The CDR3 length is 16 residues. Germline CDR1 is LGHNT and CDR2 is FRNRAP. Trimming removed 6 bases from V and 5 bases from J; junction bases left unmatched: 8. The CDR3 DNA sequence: TGTGCTAGTGGAAAGCAACTAGCGGGGGGGCAAGATACGCAGTATTTT. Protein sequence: CASGKQLAGGQDTQYF.

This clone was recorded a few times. As DNA, the CDR3 is TGTGCCAGCATCTGGCAGGTGAACACTGAAGCTTTCTTT. Encoded protein: CASIWQVNTEAFF. The chain carries TRBV6-6 and TRBJ1-1; no clear D. Trimming left V 7 bases short and J 0 bases short, with 9 bases between. CDR1 is MNHNY, CDR2 SVGAGI, per germline (reference sequence). The CDR3 is 13 residues long.

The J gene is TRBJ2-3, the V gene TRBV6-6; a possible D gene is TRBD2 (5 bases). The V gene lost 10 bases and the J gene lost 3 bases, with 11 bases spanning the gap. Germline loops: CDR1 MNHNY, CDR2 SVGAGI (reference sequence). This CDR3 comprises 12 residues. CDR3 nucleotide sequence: TGTGCCACCACAAGGGAGACAGATACGCAGTATTTT. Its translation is CATTRETDTQYF.

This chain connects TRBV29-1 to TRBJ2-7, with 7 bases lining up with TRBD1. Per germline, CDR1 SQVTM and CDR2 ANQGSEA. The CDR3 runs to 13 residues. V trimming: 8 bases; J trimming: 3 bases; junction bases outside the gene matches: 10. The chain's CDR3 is CSYRTGALYEQYF. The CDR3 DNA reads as TGCAGCTATCGGACAGGAGCCCTCTACGAGCAGTACTTC.

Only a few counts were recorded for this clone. CDR3 sequence reads: CASSPLQGSQETQYF. Here the CDR3 DNA reads TGTGCCAGCTCACCACTACAGGGGTCCCAAGAGACCCAGTACTTC. The chain has TRBV18 and TRBJ2-5; 7 bases align to TRBD1. The V and J ends lost 1 base and 1 base, in that order; junction bases with no gene match: 3. CDR1 and CDR2 (germline): KGHSH, LQKENI. This CDR3 is 15 amino acids long.

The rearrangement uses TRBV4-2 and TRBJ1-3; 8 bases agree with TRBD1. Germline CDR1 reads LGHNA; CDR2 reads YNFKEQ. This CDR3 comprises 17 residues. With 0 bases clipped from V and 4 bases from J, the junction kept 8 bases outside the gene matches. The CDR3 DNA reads TGTGCCAGCAGCCAAGACCCCGACAGGGGATCAGGAAACACCATATATTTT. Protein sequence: CASSQDPDRGSGNTIYF.

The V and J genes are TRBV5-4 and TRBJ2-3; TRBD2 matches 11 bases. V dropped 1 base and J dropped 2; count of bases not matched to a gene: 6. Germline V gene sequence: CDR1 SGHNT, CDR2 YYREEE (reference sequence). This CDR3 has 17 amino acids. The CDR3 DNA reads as TGTGCCAGCAGCTTGTACGCTAGCGGGGGGTACACAGATACGCAGTATTTT. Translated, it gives CASSLYASGGYTDTQYF.

CDR3 sequence reads: CASSPPGTSGYNEQFF. CDR3 sequence (DNA): TGTGCCAGCAGTCCCCCGGGGACTAGCGGATACAATGAGCAGTTCTTC. This chain uses TRBV28 with TRBJ2-1, with TRBD2 matching 11 bases. CDR3 length: 16 amino acids. Trimming took 5 bases from V and 4 from J; bases not matched to a gene: 7. Germline V gene lookup returns CDR1 MDHEN and CDR2 SYDVKM.

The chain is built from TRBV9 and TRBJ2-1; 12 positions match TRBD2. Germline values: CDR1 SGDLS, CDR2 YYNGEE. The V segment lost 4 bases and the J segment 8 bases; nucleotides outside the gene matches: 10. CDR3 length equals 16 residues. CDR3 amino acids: CASSKSSGGAYHEQFF. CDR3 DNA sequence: TGTGCCAGCAGCAAGTCTAGCGGGGGGGCTTATCATGAGCAGTTCTTC.

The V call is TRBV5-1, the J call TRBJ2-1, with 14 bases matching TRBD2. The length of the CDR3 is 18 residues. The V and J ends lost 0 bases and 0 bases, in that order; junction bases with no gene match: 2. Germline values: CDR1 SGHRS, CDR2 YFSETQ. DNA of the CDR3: TGCGCCAGCAGCTTGGCCGGGACTAGCGGGAGCTCCTACAATGAGCAGTTCTTC. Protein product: CASSLAGTSGSSYNEQFF.

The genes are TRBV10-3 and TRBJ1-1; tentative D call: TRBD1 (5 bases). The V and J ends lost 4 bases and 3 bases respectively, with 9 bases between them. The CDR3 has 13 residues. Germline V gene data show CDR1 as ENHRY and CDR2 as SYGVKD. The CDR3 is CAISVGVDTEAFF. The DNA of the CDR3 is TGTGCCATCAGTGTAGGGGTTGACACTGAAGCTTTCTTT.

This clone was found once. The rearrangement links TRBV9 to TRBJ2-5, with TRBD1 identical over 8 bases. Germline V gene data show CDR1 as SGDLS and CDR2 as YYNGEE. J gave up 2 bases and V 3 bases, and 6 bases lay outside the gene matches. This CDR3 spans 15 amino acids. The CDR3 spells CASSGQGRLQETQYF. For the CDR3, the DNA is TGTGCCAGCAGCGGACAGGGGCGGCTGCAAGAGACCCAGTACTTC.

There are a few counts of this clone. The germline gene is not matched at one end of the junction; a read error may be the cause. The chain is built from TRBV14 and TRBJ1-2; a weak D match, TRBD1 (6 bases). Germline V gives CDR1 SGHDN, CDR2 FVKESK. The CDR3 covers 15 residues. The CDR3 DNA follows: TGTGCCAGCAGCCAAGTTCAGGGGTCTAACCATGGCTACACCTTC. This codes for CASSQVQGSNHGYTF.

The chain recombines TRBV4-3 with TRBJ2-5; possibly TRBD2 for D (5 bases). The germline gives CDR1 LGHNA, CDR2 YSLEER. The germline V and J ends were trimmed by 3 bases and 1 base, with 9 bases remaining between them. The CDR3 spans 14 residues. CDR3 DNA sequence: TGCGCCAGCAGCCATCCCGGGATCCAAGAGACCCAGTACTTC. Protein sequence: CASSHPGIQETQYF.

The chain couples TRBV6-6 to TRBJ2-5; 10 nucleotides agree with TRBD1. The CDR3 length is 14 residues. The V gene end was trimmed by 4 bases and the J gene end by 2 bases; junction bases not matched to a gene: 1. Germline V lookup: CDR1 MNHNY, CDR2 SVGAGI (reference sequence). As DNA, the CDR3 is TGTGCCAGCAGTTTGGACAGGGGGCAAGAGACCCAGTACTTC. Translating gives CASSLDRGQETQYF.